Listed below are T cell receptor beta chains from one sample, sequenced in a study of CD8 T cells in Susac syndrome. TCRdb reprocessed the immunoSEQ multiplex PCR reads with MiXCR, giving one entry per CDR3 protein. The sample consists of almost 450,000 distinct CDR3 sequences, approximately 85% of them appearing once. Sequencing was performed on CD8+ T cells from PBMCs. All receptors come from a human donor with multiple sclerosis. CDR3s include the opening cysteine and the closing phenylalanine or tryptophan. The order of the fields is D gene, V gene, J gene, clone size, CDR3 DNA, CDR3 protein. The D gene is left open where the match is weak. The size field is filled for only some rows; it gives once, few, many or a size class.

d_call: -
v_call: TRBV4-1
j_call: TRBJ2-2
clone_size: -
cdr3_nt: TGCGCCAGCAGCCACCGGGACGTCAACGAGGGGGAGCTGTTTTTT
cdr3_aa: CASSHRDVNEGELFF

d_call: -
v_call: TRBV6-2/TRBV6-3
j_call: TRBJ2-3
clone_size: few
cdr3_nt: TGTGCCAGCAGTTACGACCGGGAGACTAGCACAGATACGCAGTATTTT
cdr3_aa: CASSYDRETSTDTQYF

d_call: -
v_call: TRBV5-1
j_call: TRBJ1-2
clone_size: -
cdr3_nt: TGCGCCAGCAGCTTGGGACCTAGTAGTTATGGCTACACCTTC
cdr3_aa: CASSLGPSSYGYTF

d_call: -
v_call: TRBV20-1
j_call: TRBJ2-7
clone_size: once
cdr3_nt: TGCAGTGCTCTCTCCCAGGATCGATACGAGCAGTACTTC
cdr3_aa: CSALSQDRYEQYF

d_call: TRBD1
v_call: TRBV6-5
j_call: TRBJ2-7
clone_size: -
cdr3_nt: TGTGCCAGCAGTTACCGGACAGGGGGTTCTGGCGAGCAGTACTTC
cdr3_aa: CASSYRTGGSGEQYF

d_call: TRBD2
v_call: TRBV27
j_call: TRBJ2-3
clone_size: -
cdr3_nt: TGTGCCAGCAGGCTGGCGGGGGGCCCAGATACGCAGTATTTT
cdr3_aa: CASRLAGGPDTQYF

d_call: -
v_call: TRBV12-3/TRBV12-4
j_call: TRBJ2-3
clone_size: -
cdr3_nt: TGTGCCAGCAGCGACATTAAAAGAGGTACGCAGTATTTT
cdr3_aa: CASSDIKRGTQYF

d_call: -
v_call: TRBV30
j_call: TRBJ1-1
clone_size: once
cdr3_nt: TGTGCCTGGAGCCTTGGGGCAGTTAACACTGAAGCTTTCTTT
cdr3_aa: CAWSLGAVNTEAFF

d_call: TRBD1
v_call: TRBV23-1
j_call: TRBJ1-2
clone_size: once
cdr3_nt: TGCGCCAGCAGGCCGGGACAGGAAATTAGAGGGGACTATGGCTACACCTTC
cdr3_aa: CASRPGQEIRGDYGYTF

d_call: -
v_call: TRBV28
j_call: TRBJ1-5
clone_size: -
cdr3_nt: TGTGCCAGCAGTTTAAGGGTCTATAGCAATCAGCCCCAGCATTTT
cdr3_aa: CASSLRVYSNQPQHF

d_call: -
v_call: TRBV29-1
j_call: TRBJ1-2
clone_size: -
cdr3_nt: TGCAGCGTTGAAGAAGCCCGAGGGGGCTACACCTTC
cdr3_aa: CSVEEARGGYTF

d_call: -
v_call: TRBV27
j_call: TRBJ1-1
clone_size: -
cdr3_nt: TGTGCCAGCAGTAGTGAGATAGCCACTGAAGCTTTCTTT
cdr3_aa: CASSSEIATEAFF

d_call: -
v_call: TRBV6-2/TRBV6-3
j_call: TRBJ1-6
clone_size: few
cdr3_nt: TGTGCCAGCAACAGGGAGAGTAATTCACCCCTCCACTTT
cdr3_aa: CASNRESNSPLHF

d_call: -
v_call: TRBV5-1
j_call: TRBJ1-2
clone_size: -
cdr3_nt: TGCGCCAGCAGAACTGACAGTAACTATGGCTACACCTTC
cdr3_aa: CASRTDSNYGYTF

d_call: -
v_call: TRBV4-1
j_call: TRBJ1-3
clone_size: -
cdr3_nt: TGCGCCAGCAGCCAAGAGGAGATAGGAAACACCATATATTTT
cdr3_aa: CASSQEEIGNTIYF

d_call: -
v_call: TRBV5-1
j_call: TRBJ2-7
clone_size: -
cdr3_nt: TGCGCCAGCAGCGGAGCATCAAGGGTCTACGAGCAGTACTTC
cdr3_aa: CASSGASRVYEQYF

d_call: -
v_call: TRBV19
j_call: TRBJ2-1
clone_size: -
cdr3_nt: TGTGCCAGTAGTATCGGAACAGGGCCATACAATGAGCAGTTCTTC
cdr3_aa: CASSIGTGPYNEQFF

d_call: TRBD2
v_call: TRBV28
j_call: TRBJ2-7
clone_size: -
cdr3_nt: TGTGCCAGCAGGCTAGCGGGAATGTCCTACGAGCAGTACTTC
cdr3_aa: CASRLAGMSYEQYF

d_call: TRBD1
v_call: TRBV28
j_call: TRBJ1-5
clone_size: -
cdr3_nt: TGTGCCAGCAGTTTAATTGCGGTGTGGAGACAGGGTTGGAATCAGCCCCAGCATTTT
cdr3_aa: CASSLIAVWRQGWNQPQHF

d_call: -
v_call: TRBV15
j_call: TRBJ1-2
clone_size: -
cdr3_nt: TGTGCCACCAGCGGAACAGTGGAGTTGGGGGAGCACTATGGCTACACCTTC
cdr3_aa: CATSGTVELGEHYGYTF

d_call: -
v_call: TRBV28
j_call: TRBJ1-1
clone_size: -
cdr3_nt: TGTGCCAGCAGTTTCCGGGACTCCTCGAACACTGAAGCTTTCTTT
cdr3_aa: CASSFRDSSNTEAFF

d_call: TRBD1
v_call: TRBV27
j_call: TRBJ2-7
clone_size: -
cdr3_nt: TGTGCCAGCAGTTCCGGACAGGGGGCTTTTTACGAGCAGTACTTC
cdr3_aa: CASSSGQGAFYEQYF

d_call: -
v_call: TRBV7-9
j_call: TRBJ1-1
clone_size: -
cdr3_nt: TGTGCCAGCAGTCTAGAGGGAACCTCCCCCGCTTTCTTT
cdr3_aa: CASSLEGTSPAFF

d_call: TRBD2
v_call: TRBV20-1
j_call: TRBJ2-1
clone_size: -
cdr3_nt: TGCAGTGCTAGAGAAGGGACTAGCGGTTGGGAGCAGTTCTTC
cdr3_aa: CSAREGTSGWEQFF

d_call: TRBD1
v_call: TRBV7-8
j_call: TRBJ2-2
clone_size: -
cdr3_nt: TGTGCCAGCAGCGGCTGGACAGGTTCCGACGGGGAGCTGTTTTTT
cdr3_aa: CASSGWTGSDGELFF

d_call: -
v_call: TRBV6-5
j_call: TRBJ2-1
clone_size: -
cdr3_nt: TGTGCCAGCAGTTACTCTGGCGGGCCTGCTTACAATGAGCAGTTCTTC
cdr3_aa: CASSYSGGPAYNEQFF

d_call: -
v_call: TRBV4-1
j_call: TRBJ2-2
clone_size: -
cdr3_nt: TGCGCCAGCAGCCAAGACGCGTCCGGGGAGCTGTTTTTT
cdr3_aa: CASSQDASGELFF

d_call: -
v_call: TRBV4-1
j_call: TRBJ2-1
clone_size: once
cdr3_nt: TGCGCCAGCAGCCAACCGGGACTCTCACTCAGCCATGAGCAGTTCTTC
cdr3_aa: CASSQPGLSLSHEQFF

d_call: TRBD2
v_call: TRBV6-5
j_call: TRBJ2-5
clone_size: -
cdr3_nt: TGTGCCAGCAGTTACTCAGCGGGAGTAATGGAGACCCAGTACTTC
cdr3_aa: CASSYSAGVMETQYF

d_call: TRBD1
v_call: TRBV12-3/TRBV12-4
j_call: TRBJ2-7
clone_size: few
cdr3_nt: TGTGCCAGCAGTTTAGGGGGACAGGGTCGGTACGAGCAGTACTTC
cdr3_aa: CASSLGGQGRYEQYF

d_call: -
v_call: TRBV28
j_call: TRBJ2-1
clone_size: -
cdr3_nt: TGTGCCAGCAGCCGGACTGTTTATGAGCAGTTCTTC
cdr3_aa: CASSRTVYEQFF

d_call: TRBD1
v_call: TRBV28
j_call: TRBJ1-6
clone_size: -
cdr3_nt: TGTGCCAGCAGTTTATACTGGACAGGGATGGCAGCTGATTCACCCCTCCACTTT
cdr3_aa: CASSLYWTGMAADSPLHF

d_call: -
v_call: TRBV6-1
j_call: TRBJ2-4
clone_size: -
cdr3_nt: TGTGCCAGCAGCCCCCCGGCTGGGGAATATCAAAACATTCAGTACTTC
cdr3_aa: CASSPPAGEYQNIQYF

d_call: TRBD1
v_call: TRBV12-3/TRBV12-4
j_call: TRBJ1-2
clone_size: once
cdr3_nt: TGTGCCAGCAGTTTAGTCCCAGGGGGCGTAATTAACTATGGCTACACCTTC
cdr3_aa: CASSLVPGGVINYGYTF

d_call: TRBD2
v_call: TRBV7-8
j_call: TRBJ2-7
clone_size: -
cdr3_nt: TGTGCCAGCAGCTTAGAACTAGCGGGAGTCGACGAGCAGTACTTC
cdr3_aa: CASSLELAGVDEQYF

d_call: -
v_call: TRBV5-4
j_call: TRBJ2-5
clone_size: -
cdr3_nt: TGTGCCACCCGCCGAGAACTCGGGGGGACCCAGTACTTC
cdr3_aa: CATRRELGGTQYF

d_call: -
v_call: TRBV24-1
j_call: TRBJ2-1
clone_size: -
cdr3_nt: TGTGCCACCAGTGCTCGCGAGGGGTCGGGGGAGCAGTTCTTC
cdr3_aa: CATSAREGSGEQFF

d_call: TRBD1
v_call: TRBV27
j_call: TRBJ2-7
clone_size: -
cdr3_nt: TGTGCCAGCAGTTTGTTGCCGGGACAGGGGACCTACGAGCAGTACTTC
cdr3_aa: CASSLLPGQGTYEQYF

d_call: TRBD2
v_call: TRBV18
j_call: TRBJ2-3
clone_size: -
cdr3_nt: TGTGCCAGCTCACCACGGGGCGGGGGTCAAGCGACAGATACGCAGTATTTT
cdr3_aa: CASSPRGGGQATDTQYF

d_call: -
v_call: TRBV12-3/TRBV12-4
j_call: TRBJ2-2
clone_size: -
cdr3_nt: TGTGCCAGCACCCCAGACCTCACCACGAACACCGGGGAGCTGTTTTTT
cdr3_aa: CASTPDLTTNTGELFF

d_call: -
v_call: TRBV7-9
j_call: TRBJ2-7
clone_size: few
cdr3_nt: TGTGCCAGCAGCTTAGAGGGTCGGTACGAGCAGTACTTC
cdr3_aa: CASSLEGRYEQYF

d_call: -
v_call: TRBV10-2
j_call: TRBJ2-7
clone_size: -
cdr3_nt: TGCGCCAGCAGTGAGGACAGCACCTACGAGCAGTACTTC
cdr3_aa: CASSEDSTYEQYF

d_call: TRBD2
v_call: TRBV7-6
j_call: TRBJ2-7
clone_size: -
cdr3_nt: TGTGCCAGCAGCTTAGTGAGCGGGAGGGCCAACGAGCAGTACTTC
cdr3_aa: CASSLVSGRANEQYF

d_call: TRBD2
v_call: TRBV3-1
j_call: TRBJ2-1
clone_size: once
cdr3_nt: TGTGCCAGCAGCCAATCAGGCGGCGGGGGGTACAATGAGCAGTTCTTC
cdr3_aa: CASSQSGGGGYNEQFF

d_call: -
v_call: TRBV27
j_call: TRBJ2-2
clone_size: once
cdr3_nt: TGTGCCAGCAGTCCCTCCCCAGGCGCCGGGGAGCTGTTTTTT
cdr3_aa: CASSPSPGAGELFF

d_call: -
v_call: TRBV5-1
j_call: TRBJ2-7
clone_size: few
cdr3_nt: TGCGCCAGTGGGATGGGTGACAGCTACGAGCAGTACTTC
cdr3_aa: CASGMGDSYEQYF

d_call: -
v_call: TRBV18
j_call: TRBJ1-1
clone_size: -
cdr3_nt: TGTGCCAGCTCACCACCAAAAGTGTCCCAACTCACTGAAGCTTTCTTT
cdr3_aa: CASSPPKVSQLTEAFF

d_call: -
v_call: TRBV4-1
j_call: TRBJ1-4
clone_size: -
cdr3_nt: TGCGCCAGCAGCCAAGTCTCAACTAATGAAAAACTGTTTTTT
cdr3_aa: CASSQVSTNEKLFF

d_call: TRBD1
v_call: TRBV25-1
j_call: TRBJ1-1
clone_size: -
cdr3_nt: TGTGCCAGCAGTGAATTAAATGGGGGACAGGGAATTTCGAACACTGAAGCTTTCTTT
cdr3_aa: CASSELNGGQGISNTEAFF